This T cell receptor beta chain was obtained from a study of cytomegalovirus exposure and HLA in healthy donors. About the research overall: Ancestry clustering placed more than 65% of several hundred genotyped donors in the Caucasian-associated cluster.

Study-level results: Among TCR beta chains, those listed as cytomegalovirus-associated numbered under 200. An analysis that came later showed most CMV-associated TCR beta chains appearing HLA-restricted.

The CDR3 length is 14 residues. J gave up 2 bases and V 9 bases, and 8 bases lay outside the gene matches. CDR1 and CDR2 (germline): LNHDA, SQIVND (reference sequence). About this clone itself: Its target is unknown.

Researchers ran the PCR with 60 Vbeta and 13 Jbeta primers. Repertoires were generated with immunoSEQ multiplex PCR, while TCRdb's copy carries only in-frame clones and drops some. The sample spans tens of thousands of clones; the ten largest clones claim approximately 10%. The rearrangement joins TRBV19 to TRBJ2-7; TRBD2 matches 9 bases. The material sequenced was PBMCs. The TCR was taken from a man aged 45 to 65 in good health and CMV-seropositive. The CDR3 DNA sequence: TGTGCCAGCTCTTTAGCGGGGGCCCCCTACGAGCAGTACTTC. It translates to CASSLAGAPYEQYF.